Following are 15 T cell receptor beta chains from one sample sequenced in a study of cytotoxic CD8 clonotypes in ibrutinib-treated CLL. Clones were sequenced by immunoSEQ multiplex PCR, and TCRdb holds only the in-frame ones, with some missing. The sample consists of approximately 140,000 clones, about 91% of them appearing once. The input for sequencing was PBMCs, taken after 12 months of ibrutinib treatment. The source of these receptors is a human donor with chronic lymphocytic leukemia.

The chain combines TRBV7-2 with TRBJ2-7, with no clear D. This CDR3 comprises 15 residues. With 2 bases removed from V and 0 bases from J, the gap between germline ends came to 11 bases. The germline CDR1 and CDR2 sequences are SGHTA and FQGNSA. CDR3 bases: TGTGCCAGCAGCTTATGGCAGCCGAGCTCCTACGAGCAGTACTTC. Protein: CASSLWQPSSYEQYF.

The V call is TRBV19, the J call TRBJ2-5, with D possibly matching TRBD1 (6 bases). The V and J ends lost 6 bases and 5 bases respectively, with 16 bases between them. Germline V gives CDR1 LNHDA, CDR2 SQIVND (reference sequence). The CDR3 has 14 amino acids. The CDR3 loop reads CASSPGQRGETQYF. The DNA for the CDR3 is TGTGCCAGTAGCCCGGGACAAAGAGGGGAGACCCAGTACTTC.

The chain recombines TRBV10-3 with TRBJ1-5; a possible D gene is TRBD1 (6 bases). The CDR3 totals 13 residues. V was shortened by 6 bases and J by 5 bases, with 11 bases between the two germline ends. Germline lookup yields CDR1 ENHRY and CDR2 SYGVKD. CDR3 nucleotides: TGTGCCATCAGCAGGGACAACTATCAGCCCCAGCATTTT. Its translation is CAISRDNYQPQHF.

The J gene is TRBJ2-2, the V gene TRBV9; D is possibly TRBD2 (5 bases). This CDR3 comprises 13 residues. The V end lost 1 base, the J end lost 8 bases, and 9 bases lay between the germline ends. Germline V CDR1 and CDR2: SGDLS, YYNGEE. CDR3 sequence: CASSVQDFGELFF. For the CDR3, the DNA is TGTGCCAGCAGCGTACAGGACTTTGGGGAGCTGTTTTTT.

The chain employs TRBV4-2 and TRBJ2-1; D is tentatively TRBD1 or TRBD2 (5 bases each). With 3 bases removed from V and 10 bases from J, the gap between germline ends came to 10 bases. Germline CDR1 LGHNA, CDR2 YNFKEQ. The CDR3 loop spans 12 amino acids. The CDR3 DNA is TGTGCCAGCAGCCATTATGGGGACGAGCAGTTCTTC. Translating it yields CASSHYGDEQFF.

This clone was counted once. The chain joins TRBV7-9 to TRBJ2-5; 8 bases agree with TRBD1. CDR1 is SEHNR, CDR2 FQNEAQ, per germline (reference sequence). The CDR3 runs to 13 residues. The V segment lost 4 bases and the J segment 7 bases; nucleotides outside the gene matches: 5. CDR3: CASSWTGMGTQYF. The DNA for the CDR3 is TGTGCCAGCAGCTGGACAGGGATGGGGACCCAGTACTTC.

This chain connects TRBV4-2 to TRBJ1-5, with a weak D call TRBD1 (5 bases). The CDR3 runs to 15 residues. Germline V gives CDR1 LGHNA, CDR2 YNFKEQ. V was pared by 4 bases and J by 11 bases, with 21 bases between. The CDR3 here is CASSPSGTVGVAQHF. CDR3 nucleotides: TGTGCCAGCAGCCCCTCCGGGACGGTCGGGGTAGCCCAGCATTTT.

This chain joins TRBV7-2 and TRBJ2-7, with D maybe TRBD2 (6 bases). Germline V gene lookup returns CDR1 SGHTA and CDR2 FQGNSA. Trimming took 0 bases from V and 1 from J, leaving 13 bases between them. CDR3 length: 16 amino acids. The CDR3 sequence is CASSLASGSPSYEQYF. CDR3 nucleotides: TGTGCCAGCAGCTTAGCGTCCGGGAGCCCATCCTACGAGCAGTACTTC.

The chain recombines TRBV10-1 with TRBJ2-2; D call uncertain. The ends were cut back, 7 bases at V and 0 bases at J, with 3 bases in the middle. The CDR3 spans 12 residues. Germline V gives CDR1 WNHNN, CDR2 SYGVQD (reference sequence). CDR3 sequence reads: CASTANTGELFF. The DNA for the CDR3 is TGCGCCAGCACCGCGAACACCGGGGAGCTGTTTTTT.

This chain joins TRBV6-6 and TRBJ2-5; no firm D call. The germline V and J ends were trimmed by 4 bases and 4 bases, with 10 bases remaining between them. The V gene's germline CDR1 is MNHNY and CDR2 SVGAGI (reference sequence). The CDR3 length is 13 residues. CDR3 amino acids: CASSSRLGETQYF. In nucleotides, the CDR3 is TGTGCCAGCAGTTCTCGGCTGGGAGAGACCCAGTACTTC.

This clone was detected only a few times. The V call is TRBV7-2, the J call TRBJ2-3; D is ambiguous. The CDR3 extends over 15 amino acids. V gave up 0 bases and J gave up 2 bases, with 9 bases separating them. Germline loops: CDR1 SGHTA, CDR2 FQGNSA. The CDR3 sequence: CASSLAWGSTDTQYF. Here the CDR3 DNA reads TGTGCCAGCAGCTTAGCGTGGGGATCCACAGATACGCAGTATTTT.

A single count supports this clone. This sequence joins TRBV4-3 and TRBJ2-3; D is ambiguous. Germline V lookup: CDR1 LGHNA, CDR2 YSLEER. The length of the CDR3 is 18 residues. V lost 0 bases, J lost 1 base, and 17 bases lay in between. This CDR3 is CASSQEQPLKEGTDTQYF. Written as DNA, the CDR3 is TGCGCCAGCAGCCAAGAACAACCGCTTAAAGAAGGCACAGATACGCAGTATTTT.

The chain joins TRBV19 to TRBJ2-1; the D is unclear. V was clipped by 10 bases and J by 0 bases, with 13 bases between them. Germline values: CDR1 LNHDA, CDR2 SQIVND (reference sequence). The CDR3 loop spans 14 amino acids. CDR3 region: CATRDLSSYNEQFF. The CDR3 coding sequence is TGTGCCACGAGAGACTTGAGCTCCTACAATGAGCAGTTCTTC.

The chain uses TRBV7-9 and TRBJ2-2, with D maybe TRBD1 (6 bases). The CDR3 consists of 14 residues. Germline V CDR1 and CDR2: SEHNR, FQNEAQ (reference sequence). V lost 3 bases and J 2 bases, leaving 7 bases between the germline ends. CDR3 loop: CASSLGQNTGELFF. The CDR3 region has the DNA TGTGCCAGCAGCTTGGGACAAAACACCGGGGAGCTGTTTTTT. The full variable domain, in which reference TRBV7-9 and TRBJ2-2 provide the parts outside the CDR3, is DTGVSQNPRHKITKRGQNVTFRCDPISEHNRLYWYRQTLGQGPEFLTYFQNEAQLEKSRLLSDRFSAERPKGSFSTLEIQRTEQGDSAMYLCASSLGQNTGELFFGEGSRLTVL.

The chain has TRBV28 and TRBJ2-4, with D perhaps matching TRBD1 or TRBD2 (5 bases each). This CDR3 has 13 residues. V lost 4 bases, J lost 6 bases, and 10 bases lay in between. CDR1 and CDR2 from the germline V gene are MDHEN and SYDVKM. Here the CDR3 reads CASSSGLGNIQYF. CDR3 DNA: TGTGCCAGCAGTTCGGGGCTGGGAAACATTCAGTACTTC.